Listed below are T cell receptor beta chains from one sample, sequenced in a study of technical replicates of blood from several donors. TCRdb keeps only in-frame clones here, not all; method: immunoSEQ multiplex PCR. This table has just over 95,000 clones, approximately 94% appearing once. Sequencing was performed on T cells isolated from PBMCs. These receptors were taken from a human donor in good health. The conserved cysteine and the conserved F or W are not part of the CDR3 here. A D gene is named only where the DNA matches it firmly.

d_call,v_call,cdr3_aa
-,TRBV7-2,ASSLEHWSTDTQY
-,TRBV19,ASSIAWGDWGGNQPQH
-,TRBV18,ASSPPSARTDTQY
-,TRBV5-4,ASRQTASTDTQY
TRBD1,TRBV7-6,ASSLTGGLNEQF
-,TRBV9,ASSGTENTIY
TRBD1,TRBV30,AWSVRGQGGNQPQH
-,TRBV29-1,SFPTTDTQY
-,TRBV30,ALGHLSNQPQH
-,TRBV7-9,ASNQGGTNEKLF
TRBD2,TRBV27,ASSLPSGRSYNEQF
TRBD1,TRBV6-1,ASSWTGGAEGYT
-,TRBV9,ASSPVGVNEQF
-,TRBV19,ASSMQIPTEAF
-,TRBV7-8,ASSLAETDYGYT
TRBD2,TRBV9,ASSVGTSGKYYEQY
TRBD2,TRBV28,ASSSPSGHGGELF
-,TRBV15,ATSRVGAGVYEQY
-,TRBV6-5,ASSYSGNLYGYT
TRBD1,TRBV6-6,ASSYSYRGSYEQY
TRBD2,TRBV5-1,ASSPPLAGGPETQY
-,TRBV9,ASSVGWGLQPQH
TRBD1,TRBV28,ASSLQGSSYEQY
-,TRBV9,ASSVVGAVVETQY
-,TRBV7-2,ASSLDSQYTEAF
-,TRBV7-2,ASSQDRRNTEAF
TRBD2,TRBV9,ASSVAGGLEQY
TRBD1,TRBV18,ASSPMQGVAGELF
-,TRBV9,ASSVEGGVGADTQY
-,TRBV28,ASRKRGIGNQPQH
TRBD2,TRBV11-3,ASSFLAGTDTQY
-,TRBV4-2,ASSQVGGNLDQPQH
TRBD2,TRBV28,ASQLAPYLTDTQY
-,TRBV30,AANRESHYEQY
TRBD1,TRBV11-2,ASSLGQGASYEQY
-,TRBV27,ASSPYRVRLEPQH
TRBD1,TRBV5-4,ASSLGTGGGGYT
TRBD1,TRBV5-5,ASSFTRGSYEQY
TRBD1,TRBV2,AKSGQGNTGELF
TRBD2,TRBV2,ASSTGTSGIEQF
-,TRBV11-2,ASSLGRGGPDGYT
-,TRBV11-2,ASSLGRTTGNTIY
TRBD1,TRBV27,ASRQQGPNSPLH
-,TRBV19,ASKRGRMVEDTQY
-,TRBV11-1,ASSLEGGSEKLF
TRBD2,TRBV6-1,ASSARLAGGEQY
TRBD1,TRBV27,ASRAGTGTSWTYEQY
-,TRBV5-8,ASSLARTAYGNTIY
-,TRBV21-1,ASSTGQGSYNQPQH
TRBD2,TRBV5-1,ASSPAGGIDTQY